This TCR beta chain was found in a study of identifying expanded T cells in peripheral blood. This CDR3 region has 14 residues. Trimming took off 6 bases at V and 2 bases at J, with 12 bases between the two ends. Germline CDR1 LNHDA, CDR2 SQIVND (reference sequence). The assay was immunoSEQ multiplex PCR, and TCRdb's table has in-frame clones only and misses some. The table includes tens of thousands of clones, 80% to 85% detected once. During the collection period, no donor immune events like infections were recorded. V and J are TRBV19 and TRBJ2-3, with D unclear. Input material: blood. The sequence came from a person aged 18-70 years in good health. This CDR3 is CASSPLGFTDTQYF. The CDR3 DNA reads as TGTGCCAGTAGCCCGCTAGGGTTCACAGATACGCAGTATTTT.